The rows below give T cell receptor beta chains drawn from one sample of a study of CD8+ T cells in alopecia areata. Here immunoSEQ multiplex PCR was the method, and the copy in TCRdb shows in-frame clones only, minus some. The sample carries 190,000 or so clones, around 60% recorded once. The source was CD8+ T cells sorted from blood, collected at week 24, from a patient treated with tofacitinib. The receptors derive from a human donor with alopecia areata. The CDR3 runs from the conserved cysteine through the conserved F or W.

CASRGQGSLEQYF TRBV6-5
CASSLYRGNEQFF TRBV5-1
CASVPTNTGELFF TRBV19
CASSTETQNEKLFF TRBV5-1
CASSLEQGAHYGYTF TRBV5-1
CASSSAPRQGGHGYTF TRBV7-9
CASSRGLDTQYF TRBV28
CASSLVAGGSREQYF TRBV7-2
CASSQVNRGIEQFF TRBV14
CATSRDSYEQFF TRBV15
CASSLGLRGGMNTEAFF TRBV11-2
CAWSVGSNEQFF TRBV30
CASSPEGTRSYNSPLHF TRBV27